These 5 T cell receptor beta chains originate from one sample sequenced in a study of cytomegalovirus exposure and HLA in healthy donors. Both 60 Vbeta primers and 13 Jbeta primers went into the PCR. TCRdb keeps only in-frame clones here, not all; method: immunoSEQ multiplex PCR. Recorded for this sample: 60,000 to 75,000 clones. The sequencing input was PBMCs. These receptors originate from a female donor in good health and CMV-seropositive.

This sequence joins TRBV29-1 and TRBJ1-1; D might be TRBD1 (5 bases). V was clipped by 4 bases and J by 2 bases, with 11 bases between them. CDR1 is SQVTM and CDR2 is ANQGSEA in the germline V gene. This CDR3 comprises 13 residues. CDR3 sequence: CSVGAQGNTEAFF. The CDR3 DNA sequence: TGCAGCGTTGGGGCGCAGGGTAACACTGAAGCTTTCTTT. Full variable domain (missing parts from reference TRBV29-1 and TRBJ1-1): SAVISQKPSRDICQRGTSLTIQCQVDSQVTMMFWYRQQPGQSLTLIATANQGSEATYESGFVIDKFPISRPNLTFSTLTVSNMSPEDSSIYLCSVGAQGNTEAFFGQGTRLTVV.

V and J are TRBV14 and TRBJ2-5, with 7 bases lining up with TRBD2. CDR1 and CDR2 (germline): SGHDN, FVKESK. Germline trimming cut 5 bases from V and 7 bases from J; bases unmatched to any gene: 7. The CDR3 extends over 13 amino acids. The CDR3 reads CASSSIERGTQYF. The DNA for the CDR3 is TGTGCCAGCAGCAGCATTGAGCGGGGGACCCAGTACTTC.

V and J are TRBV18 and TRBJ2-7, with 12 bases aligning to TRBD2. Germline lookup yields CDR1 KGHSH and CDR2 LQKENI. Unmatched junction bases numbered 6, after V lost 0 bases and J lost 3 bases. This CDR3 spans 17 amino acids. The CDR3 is CASSPPTSGSRDYEQYF. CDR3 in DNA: TGTGCCAGCTCACCACCGACTAGCGGGAGTAGGGACTACGAGCAGTACTTC.

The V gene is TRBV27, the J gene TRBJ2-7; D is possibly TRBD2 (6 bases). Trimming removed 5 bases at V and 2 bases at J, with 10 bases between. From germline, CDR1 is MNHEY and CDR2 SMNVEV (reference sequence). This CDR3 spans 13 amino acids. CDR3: CASSRGLAYEQYF. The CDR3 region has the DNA TGTGCCAGCAGTCGGGGACTTGCCTACGAGCAGTACTTC.

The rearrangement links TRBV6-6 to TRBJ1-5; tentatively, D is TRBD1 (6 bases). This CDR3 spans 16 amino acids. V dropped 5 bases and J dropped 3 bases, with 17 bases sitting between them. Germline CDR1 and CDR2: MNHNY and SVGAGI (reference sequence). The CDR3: CASSRGWGGDNQPQHF. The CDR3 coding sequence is TGTGCCAGCAGTCGAGGTTGGGGGGGCGACAATCAGCCCCAGCATTTT.